This T cell receptor beta chain was sequenced for a study of cytomegalovirus exposure and HLA in healthy donors. Primers for the PCR totalled 60 Vbeta and 13 Jbeta. Sequencing used immunoSEQ multiplex PCR; TCRdb keeps in-frame clones, though not all of them. Of fewer than 85,000 clones in the sample, more than 65% were seen once. Material: PBMCs. The source of this sequence is a man aged 65-85 years in good health and CMV-seropositive.

The CDR3 spells CATGTSGHEQYF. In DNA, the CDR3 is TGTGCCACCGGGACTAGCGGCCACGAGCAGTACTTC. The chain employs TRBV6-6 and TRBJ2-7; 11 bases match TRBD2. The V gene end was trimmed by 10 bases and the J gene end by 5 bases; junction bases not matched to a gene: 4. This CDR3 is 12 amino acids long. Per the germline V gene, CDR1 is MNHNY and CDR2 is SVGAGI (reference sequence).